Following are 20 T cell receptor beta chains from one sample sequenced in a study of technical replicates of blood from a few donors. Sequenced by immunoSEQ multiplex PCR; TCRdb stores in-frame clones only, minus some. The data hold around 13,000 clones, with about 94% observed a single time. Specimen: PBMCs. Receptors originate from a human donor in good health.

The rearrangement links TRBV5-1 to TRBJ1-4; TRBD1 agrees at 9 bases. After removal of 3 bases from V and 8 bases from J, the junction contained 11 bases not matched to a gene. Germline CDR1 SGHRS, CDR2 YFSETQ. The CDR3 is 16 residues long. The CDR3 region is CASSWGTGPPGEKLFF. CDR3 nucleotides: TGCGCCAGCAGCTGGGGGACAGGGCCGCCGGGGGAAAAACTGTTTTTT.

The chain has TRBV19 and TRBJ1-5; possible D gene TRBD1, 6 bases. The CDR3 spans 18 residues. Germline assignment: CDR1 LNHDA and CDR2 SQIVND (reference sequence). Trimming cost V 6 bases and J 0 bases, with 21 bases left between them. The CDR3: CASSLRQVLGSSNQPQHF. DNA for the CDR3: TGTGCCAGTAGCCTACGACAGGTTCTAGGATCTAGCAATCAGCCCCAGCATTTT.

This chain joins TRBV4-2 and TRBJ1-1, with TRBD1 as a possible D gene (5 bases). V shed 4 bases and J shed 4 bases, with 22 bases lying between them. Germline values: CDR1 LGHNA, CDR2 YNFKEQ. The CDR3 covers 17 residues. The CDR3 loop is CASSPQGFVIRGTEAFF. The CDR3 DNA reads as TGTGCCAGCAGCCCCCAGGGTTTTGTAATACGAGGCACTGAAGCTTTCTTT.

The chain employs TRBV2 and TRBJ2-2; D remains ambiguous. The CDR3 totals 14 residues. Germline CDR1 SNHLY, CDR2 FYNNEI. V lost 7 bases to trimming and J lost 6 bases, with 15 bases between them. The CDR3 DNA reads TGTGCCAGCACCCCCCGAGGTGGTGCCGGGGAGCTGTTTTTT. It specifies CASTPRGGAGELFF.

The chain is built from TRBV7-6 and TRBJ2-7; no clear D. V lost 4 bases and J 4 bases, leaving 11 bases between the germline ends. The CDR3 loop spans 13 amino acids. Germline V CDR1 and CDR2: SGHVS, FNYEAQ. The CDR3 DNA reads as TGTGCCAGCAGCTCTCATTGGCAGTACGAGCAGTACTTC. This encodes CASSSHWQYEQYF.

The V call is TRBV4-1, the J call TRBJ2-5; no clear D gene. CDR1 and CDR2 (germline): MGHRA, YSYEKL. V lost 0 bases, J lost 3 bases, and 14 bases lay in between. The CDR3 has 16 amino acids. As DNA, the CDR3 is TGCGCCAGCAGCCAAGAGCCCTCGGCAGGAAAAGAGACCCAGTACTTC. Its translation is CASSQEPSAGKETQYF.

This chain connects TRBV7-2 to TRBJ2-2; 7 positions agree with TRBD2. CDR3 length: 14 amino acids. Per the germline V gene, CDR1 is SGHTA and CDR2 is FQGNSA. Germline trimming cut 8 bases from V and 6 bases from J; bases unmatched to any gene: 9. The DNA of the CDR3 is TGTGCCAGCGGATCGCAGGGAGGGTCCGGGGAGCTGTTTTTT. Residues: CASGSQGGSGELFF.

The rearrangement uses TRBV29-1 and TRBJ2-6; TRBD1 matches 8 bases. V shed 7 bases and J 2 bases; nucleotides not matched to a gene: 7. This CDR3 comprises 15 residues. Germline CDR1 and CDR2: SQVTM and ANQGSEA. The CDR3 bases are TGCAGCGCCGTACAGGGGGTTACTGGGGCCAACGTCCTGACTTTC. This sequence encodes CSAVQGVTGANVLTF.

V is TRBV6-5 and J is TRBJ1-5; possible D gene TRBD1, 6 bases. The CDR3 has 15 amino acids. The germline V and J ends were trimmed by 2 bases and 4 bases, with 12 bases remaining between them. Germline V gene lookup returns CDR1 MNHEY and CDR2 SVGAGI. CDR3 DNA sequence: TGTGCCAGCAGTTACGATCGCAGGGGTAATCAGCCCCAGCATTTT. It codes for CASSYDRRGNQPQHF.

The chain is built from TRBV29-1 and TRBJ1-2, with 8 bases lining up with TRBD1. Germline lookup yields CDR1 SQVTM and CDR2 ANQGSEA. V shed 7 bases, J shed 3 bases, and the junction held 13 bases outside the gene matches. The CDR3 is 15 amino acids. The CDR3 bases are TGCAGCGCCGGGGGTACAGGGGGATTAGACTATGGCTACACCTTC. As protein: CSAGGTGGLDYGYTF.

DNA of the CDR3: TGTGCCAGCAGCGCCGGGACAGGGTCGGGGTACACTGAAGCTTTCTTT. This sequence encodes CASSAGTGSGYTEAFF. The rearrangement uses TRBV9 and TRBJ1-1; 9 nucleotides line up with TRBD1. V lost 3 bases, J lost 3 bases, and 9 bases stayed unmatched. The CDR3 totals 16 residues. Per germline, CDR1 SGDLS and CDR2 YYNGEE.

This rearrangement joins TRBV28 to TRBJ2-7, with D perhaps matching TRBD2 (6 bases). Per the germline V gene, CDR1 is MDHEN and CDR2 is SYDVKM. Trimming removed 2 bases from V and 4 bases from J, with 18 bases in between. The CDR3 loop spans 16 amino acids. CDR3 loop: CASSLKELAYPYEQYF. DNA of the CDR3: TGTGCCAGCAGTTTAAAGGAACTAGCTTACCCGTACGAGCAGTACTTC.

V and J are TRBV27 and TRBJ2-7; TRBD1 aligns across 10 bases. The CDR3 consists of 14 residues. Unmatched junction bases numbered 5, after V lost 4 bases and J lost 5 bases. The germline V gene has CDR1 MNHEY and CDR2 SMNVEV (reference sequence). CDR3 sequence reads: CASSWVTGGDEQYF. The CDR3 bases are TGTGCCAGCAGTTGGGTGACAGGGGGCGACGAGCAGTACTTC.

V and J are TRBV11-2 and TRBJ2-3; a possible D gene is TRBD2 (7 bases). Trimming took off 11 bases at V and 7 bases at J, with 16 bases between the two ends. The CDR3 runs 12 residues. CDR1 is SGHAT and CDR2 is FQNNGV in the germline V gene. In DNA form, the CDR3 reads TGTGCCGGACAGACAGCGGGGTATACGCAGTATTTT. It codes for CAGQTAGYTQYF. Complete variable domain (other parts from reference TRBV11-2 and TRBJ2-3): EAGVAQSPRYKIIEKRQSVAFWCNPISGHATLYWYQQILGQGPKLLIQFQNNGVVDDSQLPKDRFSAERLKGVDSTLKIQPAKLEDSAVYLCAGQTAGYTQYFGPGTRLTVL.

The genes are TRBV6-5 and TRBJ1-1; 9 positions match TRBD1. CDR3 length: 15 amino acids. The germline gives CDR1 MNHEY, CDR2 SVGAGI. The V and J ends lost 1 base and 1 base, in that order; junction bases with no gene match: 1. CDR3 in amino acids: CASSYLGQGNTEAFF. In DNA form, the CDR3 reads TGTGCCAGCAGTTACTTGGGACAGGGGAACACTGAAGCTTTCTTT.

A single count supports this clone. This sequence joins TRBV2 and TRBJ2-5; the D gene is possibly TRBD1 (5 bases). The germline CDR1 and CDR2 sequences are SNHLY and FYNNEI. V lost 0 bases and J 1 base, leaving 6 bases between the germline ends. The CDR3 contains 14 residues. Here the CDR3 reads CASSEATVQETQYF. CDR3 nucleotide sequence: TGTGCCAGCAGTGAAGCGACAGTCCAAGAGACCCAGTACTTC.

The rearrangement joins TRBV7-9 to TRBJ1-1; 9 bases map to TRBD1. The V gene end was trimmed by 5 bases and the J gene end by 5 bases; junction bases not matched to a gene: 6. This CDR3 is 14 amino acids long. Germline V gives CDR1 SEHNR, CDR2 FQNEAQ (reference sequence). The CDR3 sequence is CASSGDRVGTEAFF. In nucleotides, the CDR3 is TGTGCCAGCAGCGGGGACAGGGTAGGAACTGAAGCTTTCTTT.

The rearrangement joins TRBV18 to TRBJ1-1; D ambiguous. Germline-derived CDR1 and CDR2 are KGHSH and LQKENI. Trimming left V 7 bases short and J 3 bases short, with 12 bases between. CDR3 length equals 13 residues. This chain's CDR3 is CASFPSIDTEAFF. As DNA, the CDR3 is TGTGCCAGCTTTCCGTCGATAGACACTGAAGCTTTCTTT.

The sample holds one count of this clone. CDR3 nucleotides: TGCGCCAGCAGTGAACCGGGAGTTGGCGAGCAGTACTTC. Amino acids: CASSEPGVGEQYF. This sequence joins TRBV10-1 and TRBJ2-7; tentative D call: TRBD2 (6 bases). Germline V gene data show CDR1 as WNHNN and CDR2 as SYGVQD (reference sequence). This CDR3 comprises 13 residues. Trimming took off 3 bases at V and 6 bases at J, with 12 bases between the two ends.

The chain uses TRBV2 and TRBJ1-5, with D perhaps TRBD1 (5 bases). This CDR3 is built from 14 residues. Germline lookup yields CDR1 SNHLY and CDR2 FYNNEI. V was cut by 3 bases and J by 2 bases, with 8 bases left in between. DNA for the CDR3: TGTGCCAGCAGTGATGGGGGGGGCAATCAGCCCCAGCATTTT. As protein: CASSDGGGNQPQHF.